These T cell receptor beta chains were read from a single sample in a study of Ad26.COV2.S vaccination and SARS-CoV-2 variants. TCRdb keeps only in-frame clones here, not all; method: immunoSEQ multiplex PCR. The sample includes fewer than 400,000 clones, under 90% of them seen just once. This material consisted of peripheral blood, taken in a trial of Ad26.COV2.S vaccine versus placebo. The receptors were gathered from a person between 18 and 65 years old who received the Ad26.COV2.S COVID-19 vaccine or a placebo. Both conserved end residues are part of each CDR3. The order of the fields is D gene, V gene, J gene, clone size, CDR3 length, CDR3 DNA, CDR3 protein. D genes are given only for firm matches. For some rows the clone size is stated as once, few or many, or as a class when expanded; others skip it.

D gene: .; V gene: TRBV5-1; J gene: TRBJ1-2; clone size: .; CDR3 length: 15; CDR3 DNA: TGCGCCAGCAGCTTGGAGGCAGGCTTTAACTATGGCTACACCTTC; CDR3 protein: CASSLEAGFNYGYTF
D gene: .; V gene: TRBV6-2/TRBV6-3; J gene: TRBJ1-1; clone size: once; CDR3 length: 18; CDR3 DNA: TGTGCCAGCAGTTCGATCCCGCTCCGGGGAAGCATCAACACTGAAGCTTTCTTT; CDR3 protein: CASSSIPLRGSINTEAFF
D gene: .; V gene: TRBV19; J gene: TRBJ1-1; clone size: .; CDR3 length: 13; CDR3 DNA: TGTGCCAGTAGTCGAGTCAGGAACACTGAAGCTTTCTTT; CDR3 protein: CASSRVRNTEAFF
D gene: .; V gene: TRBV27; J gene: TRBJ1-2; clone size: many; CDR3 length: 14; CDR3 DNA: TGTGCCAGCAGTTCACAGGACAGTGCCTATGGCTACACCTTC; CDR3 protein: CASSSQDSAYGYTF
D gene: TRBD1; V gene: TRBV7-6; J gene: TRBJ1-3; clone size: .; CDR3 length: 19; CDR3 DNA: TGTGCCAGCAGCTTAGCCCCAGGGGGACCTACTTACTCTGGAAACACCATATATTTT; CDR3 protein: CASSLAPGGPTYSGNTIYF
D gene: .; V gene: TRBV28; J gene: TRBJ2-5; clone size: .; CDR3 length: 16; CDR3 DNA: TGTGCCAGCAGTAAAGGGGTGCGGAGAGGAGGGGAGACCCAGTACTTC; CDR3 protein: CASSKGVRRGGETQYF
D gene: TRBD2; V gene: TRBV4-1; J gene: TRBJ2-1; clone size: .; CDR3 length: 15; CDR3 DNA: TGCGCCAGCAGCCAAATAGCGGGAGGGCCTAATGAGCAGTTCTTC; CDR3 protein: CASSQIAGGPNEQFF
D gene: .; V gene: TRBV11-2; J gene: TRBJ2-2; clone size: .; CDR3 length: 16; CDR3 DNA: TGTGCCAGCAGCTTAGTTCCTGCGCTAGGGTCCGGGGAGCTGTTTTTT; CDR3 protein: CASSLVPALGSGELFF
D gene: .; V gene: TRBV4-2; J gene: TRBJ1-1; clone size: .; CDR3 length: 18; CDR3 DNA: TGTGCCAGCAGCCAATATGGGGGATTCTCTTCCATGAACACTGAAGCTTTCTTT; CDR3 protein: CASSQYGGFSSMNTEAFF
D gene: TRBD1; V gene: TRBV6-2/TRBV6-3; J gene: TRBJ1-2; clone size: .; CDR3 length: 14; CDR3 DNA: TGTGCCAGCAGTTCCGACAGGGCGAACTATGGCTACACCTTC; CDR3 protein: CASSSDRANYGYTF
D gene: TRBD2; V gene: TRBV4-3; J gene: TRBJ2-1; clone size: .; CDR3 length: 17; CDR3 DNA: TGCGCCAGCAGCCAAGCCTTGACTAGCGGGAGGAGCAATGAGCAGTTCTTC; CDR3 protein: CASSQALTSGRSNEQFF
D gene: .; V gene: TRBV2; J gene: TRBJ1-4; clone size: .; CDR3 length: 11; CDR3 DNA: TGTGCCAGCAGGCGTCTGGGAAAACTGTTTTTT; CDR3 protein: CASRRLGKLFF
D gene: TRBD2; V gene: TRBV19; J gene: TRBJ2-1; clone size: .; CDR3 length: 15; CDR3 DNA: TGTGCCAGTAGGAATAGCGGGGGGGTCTACAATGAGCAGTTCTTC; CDR3 protein: CASRNSGGVYNEQFF
D gene: TRBD2; V gene: TRBV11-2; J gene: TRBJ2-1; clone size: .; CDR3 length: 14; CDR3 DNA: TGTGCCAGCTTTGGTACTAGCGGGAACAATGAGCAGTTCTTC; CDR3 protein: CASFGTSGNNEQFF
D gene: .; V gene: TRBV6-5; J gene: TRBJ1-1; clone size: .; CDR3 length: 15; CDR3 DNA: TGTGCCAGCAGGACCTACAGGGTGGTGGTCACTGAAGCTTTCTTT; CDR3 protein: CASRTYRVVVTEAFF
D gene: .; V gene: TRBV5-1; J gene: TRBJ1-6; clone size: few; CDR3 length: 14; CDR3 DNA: TGCGCCAGCAGCACTGGGGATCTCGATTCACCCCTCCACTTT; CDR3 protein: CASSTGDLDSPLHF
D gene: .; V gene: TRBV18; J gene: TRBJ1-1; clone size: .; CDR3 length: 14; CDR3 DNA: TGTGCCAGCTCACCACCGGGAAGAGGGACTGAAGCTTTCTTT; CDR3 protein: CASSPPGRGTEAFF
D gene: TRBD1; V gene: TRBV7-2; J gene: TRBJ1-2; clone size: .; CDR3 length: 15; CDR3 DNA: TGTGCCAGCAGCCCAGGGGACAGCCCTTACTATGGCTACACCTTC; CDR3 protein: CASSPGDSPYYGYTF
D gene: .; V gene: TRBV29-1; J gene: TRBJ1-1; clone size: .; CDR3 length: 12; CDR3 DNA: TGCAGCGCTGTGGGGGGTATGACTGAAGCTTTCTTT; CDR3 protein: CSAVGGMTEAFF
D gene: .; V gene: TRBV29-1; J gene: TRBJ1-1; clone size: .; CDR3 length: 13; CDR3 DNA: TGCAGCGTTGGACGGCAGGCGAACACTGAAGCTTTCTTT; CDR3 protein: CSVGRQANTEAFF
D gene: TRBD2; V gene: TRBV28; J gene: TRBJ2-1; clone size: .; CDR3 length: 14; CDR3 DNA: TGTGCCAGCAGAACTAGCGGGAGCTCAAATGAGCAGTTCTTC; CDR3 protein: CASRTSGSSNEQFF